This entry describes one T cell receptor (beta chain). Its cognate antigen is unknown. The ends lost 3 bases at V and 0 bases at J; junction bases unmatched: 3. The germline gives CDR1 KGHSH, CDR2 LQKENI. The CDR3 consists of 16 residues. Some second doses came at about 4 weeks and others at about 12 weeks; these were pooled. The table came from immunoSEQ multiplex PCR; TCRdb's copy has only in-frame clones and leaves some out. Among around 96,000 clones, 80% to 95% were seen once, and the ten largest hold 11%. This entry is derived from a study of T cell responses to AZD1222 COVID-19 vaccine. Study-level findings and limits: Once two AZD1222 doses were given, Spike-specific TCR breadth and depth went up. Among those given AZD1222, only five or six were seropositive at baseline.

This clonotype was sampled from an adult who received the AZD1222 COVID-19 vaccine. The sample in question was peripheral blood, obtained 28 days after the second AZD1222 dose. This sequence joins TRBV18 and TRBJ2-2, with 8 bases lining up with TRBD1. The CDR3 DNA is TGTGCCAGCTCACCCCAACAGGGGGCGAACACCGGGGAGCTGTTTTTT. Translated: CASSPQQGANTGELFF.